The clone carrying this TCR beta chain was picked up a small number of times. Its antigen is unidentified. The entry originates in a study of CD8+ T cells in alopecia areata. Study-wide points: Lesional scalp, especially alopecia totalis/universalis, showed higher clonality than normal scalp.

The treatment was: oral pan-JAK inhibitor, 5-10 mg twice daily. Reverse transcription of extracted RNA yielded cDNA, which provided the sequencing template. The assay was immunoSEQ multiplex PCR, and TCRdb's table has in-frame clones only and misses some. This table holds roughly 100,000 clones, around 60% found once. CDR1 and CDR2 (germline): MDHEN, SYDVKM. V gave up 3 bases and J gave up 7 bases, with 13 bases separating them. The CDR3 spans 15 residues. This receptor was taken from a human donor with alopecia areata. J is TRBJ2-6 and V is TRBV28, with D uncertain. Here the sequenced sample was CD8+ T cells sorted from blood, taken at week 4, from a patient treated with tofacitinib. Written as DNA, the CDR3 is TGTGCCAGCAGTTTGGCCCCGGGCATAGCCAACGTCCTGACTTTC. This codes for CASSLAPGIANVLTF.